These 20 T cell receptor beta chains were sequenced from one sample in a study of blood T cell repertoires in COVID-19. Clones were read by immunoSEQ multiplex PCR, and TCRdb kept only the in-frame ones, dropping some. The sample lists about 160,000 clones; approximately 91% were seen once. Sequenced sample: peripheral blood. Receptor source: a man younger than 35 with acute or convalescent COVID-19.

V and J are TRBV5-4 and TRBJ2-3, with a tentative D call TRBD2 (6 bases). Germline CDR1 is SGHNT and CDR2 is YYREEE (reference sequence). The CDR3 length is 14 residues. The V end was cut by 3 bases, the J end by 8 bases, with 16 bases between. CDR3 protein: CASSSSGGGFTQYF. CDR3 coding DNA: TGTGCCAGCAGCTCTTCCGGGGGTGGATTTACGCAGTATTTT.

This chain uses TRBV9 with TRBJ2-3; 7 bases line up with TRBD1. J lost 1 base, V lost 0 bases, and 5 bases had no gene match. The CDR3 sequence is 16 residues long. Per germline, CDR1 SGDLS and CDR2 YYNGEE. The CDR3, as DNA: TGTGCCAGCAGCGTAGGACAGGGACAAGGCACAGATACGCAGTATTTT. Translating it yields CASSVGQGQGTDTQYF. The variable domain in full, completed from reference TRBV9 and TRBJ2-3, reads DSGVTQTPKHLITATGQRVTLRCSPRSGDLSVYWYQQSLDQGLQFLIQYYNGEERAKGNILERFSAQQFPDLHSELNLSSLELGDSALYFCASSVGQGQGTDTQYFGPGTRLTVL.

The chain uses TRBV2 and TRBJ1-4; 8 bases agree with TRBD1. Unmatched junction bases numbered 2, after V lost 6 bases and J lost 8 bases. The CDR3 runs to 12 residues. Germline V lookup: CDR1 SNHLY, CDR2 FYNNEI. CDR3 nucleotide sequence: TGTGCCAGCAGACAGGGGGGCGAAAAACTGTTTTTT. It codes for CASRQGGEKLFF. The full variable domain, rest sourced from reference TRBV2 and TRBJ1-4, is EPEVTQTPSHQVTQMGQEVILRCVPISNHLYFYWYRQILGQKVEFLVSFYNNEISEKSEIFDDQFSVERPDGSNFTLKIRSTKLEDSAMYFCASRQGGEKLFFGSGTQLSVL.

This clone appeared a single time. The rearrangement joins TRBV25-1 to TRBJ1-5; 10 nucleotides agree with TRBD1. The J segment lost 0 bases and the V segment lost 5 bases, leaving 10 bases of the junction unmatched. Germline V gene lookup returns CDR1 MGHDK and CDR2 SYGVNS. The CDR3 runs to 18 residues. The DNA of the CDR3 is TGTGCCAGCAGTCCCAGGCCCGGGACAGGGGATAGCAATCAGCCCCAGCATTTT. Protein sequence: CASSPRPGTGDSNQPQHF.

CDR3 sequence (DNA): TGTGCCACCAGTGACTCAGGCCGGCCACTGTTTTTT. This gives the protein CATSDSGRPLFF. The chain combines TRBV24-1 with TRBJ1-4; D gene uncertain. The CDR3 consists of 12 residues. Germline V lookup: CDR1 KGHDR, CDR2 SFDVKD. Deletions cut 4 bases from V and 13 bases from J, with 12 bases between.

The table lists this clone with a few counts. This chain connects TRBV19 to TRBJ1-4; 7 positions match TRBD1. Germline trimming cut 6 bases from V and 4 bases from J; bases unmatched to any gene: 11. Germline V lookup: CDR1 LNHDA, CDR2 SQIVND (reference sequence). CDR3 size: 16 residues. This CDR3 is CASSLLPGQLNEKLFF. The CDR3 DNA follows: TGTGCCAGTAGCCTCCTCCCGGGACAGCTTAATGAAAAACTGTTTTTT.

The CDR3 sequence: CASRLVRTATLKRYEQYF. CDR3 DNA sequence: TGTGCAAGTCGCTTAGTGAGGACAGCCACCCTTAAACGCTACGAGCAGTACTTC. The rearrangement links TRBV12-2 to TRBJ2-7; whether TRBD1, the table's D call, matches the DNA was not checked. TRBV12-2 is a recognized pseudogene. The CDR3 is 18 residues long.

J is TRBJ2-3 and V is TRBV19; TRBD2 matches at 9 bases. There are 14 residues in the CDR3. V shed 3 bases and J 5 bases; nucleotides not matched to a gene: 3. CDR1 and CDR2 from the germline V gene are LNHDA and SQIVND (reference sequence). CDR3 amino acids: CASSITTSGDTQYF. CDR3 DNA sequence: TGTGCCAGTAGTATTACGACTAGCGGAGATACGCAGTATTTT.

V is TRBV14 and J is TRBJ1-2; D call uncertain. Germline assignment: CDR1 SGHDN and CDR2 FVKESK. Trimming shortened V by 4 bases and J by 8 bases, and 14 bases separated the two germline ends. This CDR3 is built from 13 residues. The CDR3 bases are TGTGCCAGCAGCCCTAGATATTTCGGGGGCTACACCTTC. It encodes CASSPRYFGGYTF.

The chain carries TRBV9 and TRBJ1-1; D not resolved. The V and J ends lost 8 bases and 5 bases respectively, with 16 bases between them. Per the germline V gene, CDR1 is SGDLS and CDR2 is YYNGEE. The CDR3 sequence is 13 residues long. The CDR3 DNA is TGTGCCAGTACACCCGGGGATCGGACTGAAGCTTTCTTT. Its protein product is CASTPGDRTEAFF. Supplemented by reference TRBV9 and TRBJ1-1, the full variable domain reads DSGVTQTPKHLITATGQRVTLRCSPRSGDLSVYWYQQSLDQGLQFLIQYYNGEERAKGNILERFSAQQFPDLHSELNLSSLELGDSALYFCASTPGDRTEAFFGQGTRLTVV.

This clone was observed a handful of times. The V gene is TRBV5-1, the J gene TRBJ1-2, with 9 positions matching TRBD1. CDR3 length: 17 residues. With V trimmed by 4 bases and J by 4 bases, 14 bases remained unmatched. CDR1 SGHRS and CDR2 YFSETQ come from the germline V gene. CDR3 bases: TGCGCCAGCAGCCCCGGACGAGAGGGACAGGGACTCTATGGCTACACCTTC. Translation gives CASSPGREGQGLYGYTF.

On this clone: Other DNA sequences in the same sample also yield this CDR3. The gene calls are TRBV5-1 and TRBJ2-3; D is undetermined. Trimming cost V 2 bases and J 6 bases, with 7 bases left between them. This CDR3 is built from 12 residues. Germline CDR1 is SGHRS and CDR2 is YFSETQ. The CDR3, as DNA: TGCGCCAGCAGCTTATTGTCGGATACGCAGTATTTT. It specifies CASSLLSDTQYF.

J is TRBJ1-2 and V is TRBV6-6; D perhaps matches TRBD1 (5 bases). The CDR3 length is 14 residues. Germline V gives CDR1 MNHNY, CDR2 SVGAGI (reference sequence). V dropped 5 bases and J dropped 3 bases, with 13 bases sitting between them. The CDR3: CASSPLGAYYGYTF. CDR3 DNA sequence: TGTGCCAGCAGTCCTCTAGGGGCCTACTATGGCTACACCTTC.

The chain has TRBV18 and TRBJ1-5; a weak D match, TRBD1 (6 bases). CDR1 and CDR2 (germline): KGHSH, LQKENI. This CDR3 region has 13 residues. The V end was cut by 5 bases, the J end by 6 bases, with 11 bases between. CDR3 sequence: CASSSGVGQPQHF. The CDR3 DNA follows: TGTGCCAGCTCATCAGGGGTCGGTCAGCCCCAGCATTTT.

Note on this clone: This specimen includes other DNA sequences encoding the same CDR3. The chain has TRBV29-1 and TRBJ1-3; 10 positions agree with TRBD1. CDR3 length equals 13 residues. The ends lost 7 bases at V and 5 bases at J; junction bases unmatched: 5. CDR1 is SQVTM and CDR2 is ANQGSEA in the germline V gene. The chain's CDR3 is CSAKTGGRNTIYF. DNA of the CDR3: TGCAGCGCTAAGACAGGGGGCAGAAACACCATATATTTT.

V and J are TRBV7-2 and TRBJ1-1; 10 positions agree with TRBD1. CDR1 is SGHTA, CDR2 FQGNSA, per germline. The CDR3 contains 17 residues. Trimming cost V 5 bases and J 4 bases; bases outside gene matches: 13. Here the CDR3 DNA reads TGTGCCAGCAGCACCCGGGACAGGGGATTGGGGGGCACTGAAGCTTTCTTT. This codes for CASSTRDRGLGGTEAFF.

This clone was detected only once. The V call is TRBV11-2, the J call TRBJ2-7, with a weak D call TRBD1 (5 bases). CDR3 length: 15 residues. Germline-derived CDR1 and CDR2 are SGHAT and FQNNGV. The V and J ends lost 0 bases and 2 bases respectively, with 11 bases between them. As DNA, the CDR3 is TGTGCCAGCAGCTTAGATGGGGCGATAGCCTACGAGCAGTACTTC. This encodes CASSLDGAIAYEQYF.

This rearrangement joins TRBV27 to TRBJ2-1; TRBD2 aligns across 11 bases. The CDR3 covers 18 residues. Trimming at V came to 6 bases and at J to 0 bases, leaving 10 bases not matched to a gene. Germline V gene sequence: CDR1 MNHEY, CDR2 SMNVEV (reference sequence). CDR3 DNA: TGTGCCAGCAGCCGCCAAGGGACTAGCGGAAGCTCCTACAATGAGCAGTTCTTC. Protein: CASSRQGTSGSSYNEQFF.

The chain recombines TRBV5-8 with TRBJ1-6, with TRBD1 as a possible D gene (6 bases). CDR1 SGHTS and CDR2 YDEGEE come from the germline V gene. Trimming removed 0 bases at V and 10 bases at J, with 14 bases between. The CDR3 runs to 15 residues. The DNA for the CDR3 is TGTGCCAGCAGCTTGGCACAGGGAGAATACTCACCCCTCCACTTT. It specifies CASSLAQGEYSPLHF. Together with reference TRBV5-8 and TRBJ1-6, the CDR3 gives the full variable domain: EAGVTQSPTHLIKTRGQQATLRCSPISGHTSVYWYQQALGLGLQFLLWYDEGEERNRGNFPPRFSGRQFPNYSSELNVNALELEDSALYLCASSLAQGEYSPLHFGNGTRLTVT.

The V gene is TRBV4-2, the J gene TRBJ2-2, with 12 bases that match TRBD1. J was trimmed by 7 bases and V by 3 bases; bases with no gene match: 12. Germline lookup yields CDR1 LGHNA and CDR2 YNFKEQ. This CDR3 region has 18 residues. CDR3 protein: CASSHNKPGQGAFGELFF. For the CDR3, the DNA is TGTGCCAGCAGCCATAATAAACCGGGACAGGGGGCTTTCGGGGAGCTGTTTTTT.